This TCR beta chain was sequenced for a study of blood T cell repertoires in COVID-19. For the study at large: Specimens from acute and convalescent COVID-19 originated in the United States, Italy and Spain. PBMCs, B-cell-depleted T cells, or T cells were the source of the cDNA or gDNA that made up the material.

In the source study's methods: Amplifying reference gene primers gave estimates of nucleated cell counts. Clones were read by immunoSEQ multiplex PCR, and TCRdb kept only the in-frame ones, dropping some. Clone size and the V and J calls come from that table; the DNA yielded D and trimming. Of about 230,000 clones detected, about 88% appear once; the ten largest clones hold about 0.93%. Trimming left V 2 bases short and J 2 bases short, with 10 bases between. This CDR3 has 15 amino acids. Germline lookup yields CDR1 MNHEY and CDR2 SVGEGT. J is TRBJ1-5 and V is TRBV6-2 or TRBV6-3, with a weak D call TRBD1 (5 bases). Sequencing used peripheral blood. The receptor's source is a man aged 35 to 55 with acute or convalescent COVID-19. CDR3 DNA: TGTGCCAGCAGTTACGATGCGGGGGGCAATCAGCCCCAGCATTTT. Translated: CASSYDAGGNQPQHF.